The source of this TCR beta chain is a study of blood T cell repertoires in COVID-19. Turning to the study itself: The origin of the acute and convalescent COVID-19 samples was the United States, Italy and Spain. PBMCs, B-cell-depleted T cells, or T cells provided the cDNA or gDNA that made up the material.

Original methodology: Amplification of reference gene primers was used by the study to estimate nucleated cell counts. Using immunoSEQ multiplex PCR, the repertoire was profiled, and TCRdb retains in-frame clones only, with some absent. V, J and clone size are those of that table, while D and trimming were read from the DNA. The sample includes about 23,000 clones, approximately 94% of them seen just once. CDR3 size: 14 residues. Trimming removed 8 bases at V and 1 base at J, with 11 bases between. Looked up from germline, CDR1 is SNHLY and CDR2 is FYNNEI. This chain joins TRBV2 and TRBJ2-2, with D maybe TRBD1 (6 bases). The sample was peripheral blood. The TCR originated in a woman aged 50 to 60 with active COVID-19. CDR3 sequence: CASGPTGNTGELFF. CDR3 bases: TGTGCCAGCGGCCCGACAGGGAACACCGGGGAGCTGTTTTTT.